A single T cell receptor (beta chain) is shown here with its context. Data came from immunoSEQ multiplex PCR; TCRdb stores just in-frame clones and leaves some out. Of 100,000 to 150,000 clones in the sample, approximately 90% were seen once. CDR1 and CDR2 from the germline V gene are KGHSY and FQNENV. The CDR3 spans 16 residues. With 0 bases removed from V and 2 bases from J, the gap between germline ends came to 8 bases. These data are taken from a study of control samples from healthy donors and cancer patients. J is TRBJ1-6 and V is TRBV16; D unresolved. This receptor was obtained from a man aged 25-40 years in good health. The source material was blood. The CDR3: CASSQSAGAYNSPLHF. As DNA, the CDR3 is TGTGCCAGCAGCCAATCTGCTGGAGCCTATAATTCACCCCTCCACTTT. The full variable domain, rest sourced from reference TRBV16 and TRBJ1-6, is GEEVAQTPKHLVRGEGQKAKLYCAPIKGHSYVFWYQQVLKNEFKFLISFQNENVFDETGMPKERFSAKCLPNSPCSLEIQATKLEDSAVYFCASSQSAGAYNSPLHFGNGTRLTVT.